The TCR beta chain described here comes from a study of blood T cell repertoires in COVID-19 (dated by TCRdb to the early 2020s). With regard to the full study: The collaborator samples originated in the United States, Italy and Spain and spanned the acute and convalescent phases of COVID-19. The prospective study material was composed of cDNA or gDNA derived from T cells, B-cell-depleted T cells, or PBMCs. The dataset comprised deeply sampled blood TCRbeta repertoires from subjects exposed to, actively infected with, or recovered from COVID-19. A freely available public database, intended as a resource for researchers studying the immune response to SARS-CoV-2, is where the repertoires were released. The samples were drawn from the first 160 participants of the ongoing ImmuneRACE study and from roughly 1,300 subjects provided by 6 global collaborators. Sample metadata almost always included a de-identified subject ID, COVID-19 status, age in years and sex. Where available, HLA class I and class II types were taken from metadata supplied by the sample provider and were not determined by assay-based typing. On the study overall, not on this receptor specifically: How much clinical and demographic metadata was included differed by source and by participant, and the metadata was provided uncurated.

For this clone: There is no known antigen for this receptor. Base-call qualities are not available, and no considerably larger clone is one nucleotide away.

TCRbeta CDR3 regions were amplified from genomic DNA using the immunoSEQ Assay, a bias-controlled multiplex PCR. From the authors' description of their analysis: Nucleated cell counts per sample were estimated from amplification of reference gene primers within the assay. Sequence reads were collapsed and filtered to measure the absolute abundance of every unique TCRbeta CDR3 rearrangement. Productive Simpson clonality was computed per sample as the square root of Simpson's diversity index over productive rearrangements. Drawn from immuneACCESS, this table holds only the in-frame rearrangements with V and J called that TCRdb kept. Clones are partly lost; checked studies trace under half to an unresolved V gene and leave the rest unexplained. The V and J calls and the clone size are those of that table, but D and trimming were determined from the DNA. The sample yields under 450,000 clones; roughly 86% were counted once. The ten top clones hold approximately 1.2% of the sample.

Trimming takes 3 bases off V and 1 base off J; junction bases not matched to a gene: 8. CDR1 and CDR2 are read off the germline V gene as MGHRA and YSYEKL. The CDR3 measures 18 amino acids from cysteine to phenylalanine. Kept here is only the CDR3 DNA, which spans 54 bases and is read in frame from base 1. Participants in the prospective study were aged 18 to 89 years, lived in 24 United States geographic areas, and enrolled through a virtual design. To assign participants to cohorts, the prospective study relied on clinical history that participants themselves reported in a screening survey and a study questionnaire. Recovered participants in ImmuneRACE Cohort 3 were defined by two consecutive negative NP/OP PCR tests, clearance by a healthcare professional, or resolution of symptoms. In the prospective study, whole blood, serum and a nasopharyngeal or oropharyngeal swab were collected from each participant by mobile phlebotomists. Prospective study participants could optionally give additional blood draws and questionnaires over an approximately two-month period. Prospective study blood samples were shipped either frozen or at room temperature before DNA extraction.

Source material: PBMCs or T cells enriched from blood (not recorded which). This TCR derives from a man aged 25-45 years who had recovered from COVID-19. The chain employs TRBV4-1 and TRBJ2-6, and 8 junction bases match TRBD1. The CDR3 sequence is CASSQAGTGLSGANVLTF. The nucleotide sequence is TGCGCCAGCAGCCAGGCCGGGACAGGCTTATCTGGGGCCAACGTCCTGACTTTC.